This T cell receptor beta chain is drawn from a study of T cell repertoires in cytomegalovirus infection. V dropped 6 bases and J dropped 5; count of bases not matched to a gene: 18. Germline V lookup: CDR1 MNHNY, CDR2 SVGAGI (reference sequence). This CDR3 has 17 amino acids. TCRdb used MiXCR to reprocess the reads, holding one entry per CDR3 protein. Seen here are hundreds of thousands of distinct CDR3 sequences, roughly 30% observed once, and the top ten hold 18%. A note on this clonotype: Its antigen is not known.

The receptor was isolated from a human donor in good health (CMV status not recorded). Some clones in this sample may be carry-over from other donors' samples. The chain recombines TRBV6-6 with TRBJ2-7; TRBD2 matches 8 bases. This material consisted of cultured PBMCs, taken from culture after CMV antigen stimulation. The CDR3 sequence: CASRIGGGKVRENEQYF. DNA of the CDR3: TGTGCCAGCAGGATTGGCGGGGGGAAGGTACGGGAGAACGAGCAGTACTTC.